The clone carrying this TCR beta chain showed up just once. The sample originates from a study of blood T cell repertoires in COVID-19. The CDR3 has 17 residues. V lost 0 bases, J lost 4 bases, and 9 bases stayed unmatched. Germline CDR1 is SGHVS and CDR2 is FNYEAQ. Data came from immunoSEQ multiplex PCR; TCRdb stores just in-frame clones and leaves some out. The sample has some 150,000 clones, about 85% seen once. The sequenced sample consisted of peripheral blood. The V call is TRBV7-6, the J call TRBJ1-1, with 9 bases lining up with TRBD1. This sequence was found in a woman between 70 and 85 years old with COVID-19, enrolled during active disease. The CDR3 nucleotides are TGTGCCAGCAGCTTAGCGGGTTTCCAGACAGGGGGCACTGAAGCTTTCTTT. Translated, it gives CASSLAGFQTGGTEAFF.